The T cell receptor beta chain described here comes from a study of blood T cell repertoires in COVID-19. Study at large: Material from acute and convalescent COVID-19 was sourced from the United States, Italy and Spain. PBMCs, B-cell-depleted T cells, or T cells provided the cDNA or gDNA that made up the material.

Trimming removed 6 bases from V and 4 bases from J; junction bases left unmatched: 8. The CDR3 is 14 amino acids. Germline loops: CDR1 MNHEY, CDR2 SVGAGI. Original methodology: The authors estimated nucleated cell counts from reference gene primer amplification. Only in-frame clones appear in the TCRdb table, and some are missing; sequencing was by immunoSEQ multiplex PCR. The DNA gave D and trimming, while V, J and clone size come from that table. The sample carries some 260,000 clones, about three quarters recorded once. Sequencing input: peripheral blood. The chain is built from TRBV6-5 and TRBJ1-1; 7 bases align to TRBD1. This receptor was identified in an elderly woman with acute or convalescent COVID-19. DNA of the CDR3: TGTGCCAGCAGGACGACAGGGAAGGTCACTGAAGCTTTCTTT. This sequence encodes CASRTTGKVTEAFF.